These 21 T cell receptor beta chains came from one sample sequenced in a study of blood T cell dynamics during melanoma immunotherapy (TCRdb year 2020). The method was the immunoSEQ multiplex PCR assay. TCRdb took this table from immuneACCESS and kept in-frame rearrangements with V and J called. Such tables lack part of the clones; where checked against another copy, unresolved V genes explain under half of the gap, and the rest is unexplained. The sample table holds 15,000 to 20,000 clones, of which 83% were seen once. The ten largest clones represent about 7.6% of the sample. The time point label on this specimen signifies: pre-treatment baseline. Here the sequenced sample was blood, taken from a patient treated with checkpoint blockade. The receptors were sampled from a human donor with melanoma.

The V gene is TRBV10-3, the J gene TRBJ2-1; TRBD1 aligns across 7 bases. From germline, CDR1 is ENHRY and CDR2 SYGVKD. With V trimmed by 6 bases and J by 0 bases, 5 bases remained unmatched. The CDR3 is 15 amino acids. DNA of the CDR3: TGTGCCATCAGCGGGACAGAAAGCTCCTACAATGAGCAGTTCTTC. Its translation is CAISGTESSYNEQFF.

The chain is built from TRBV6-6 and TRBJ1-3; no clear D. Germline V lookup: CDR1 MNHNY, CDR2 SVGAGI (reference sequence). The germline V and J ends were trimmed by 5 bases and 7 bases, with 15 bases remaining between them. The CDR3 runs to 14 residues. DNA of the CDR3: TGTGCCAGCAGTCCGAGACAAGGGTTCAACACCATATATTTT. Translated, it gives CASSPRQGFNTIYF.

The rearrangement uses TRBV30 and TRBJ1-3; unclear D gene. Germline CDR1 GTSNPN, CDR2 SVGIG (reference sequence). V lost 0 bases, J lost 2 bases, and 17 bases lay in between. The CDR3 length is 17 residues. Here the CDR3 reads CAWSVLRSGVAGNTIYF. The DNA for the CDR3 is TGTGCCTGGAGTGTACTCAGGAGCGGCGTAGCTGGAAACACCATATATTTT.

The chain joins TRBV12-5 to TRBJ2-5; 12 nucleotides line up with TRBD2. The J call is uncertain, as TRBJ2-7 better fits the DNA end. Germline V gene lookup returns CDR1 LGHNT and CDR2 FRNRAP. This CDR3 comprises 13 residues. The CDR3 bases are TGTGCTGGGAGGACTAGCGGGACGTACGAGCAGTACTTC. Protein product: CAGRTSGTYEQYF.

CDR3 sequence (DNA): TGTGCCAGCAGCTTGTGGACAGCAACATTCACAACTAATGAAAAACTGTTTTTT. Its translation: CASSLWTATFTTNEKLFF. The gene calls are TRBV5-5 and TRBJ1-4, with D perhaps matching TRBD1 (6 bases). Trimming cost V 1 base and J 0 bases, with 16 bases left between them. Germline lookup yields CDR1 SGHKS and CDR2 YYEKEE (reference sequence). CDR3 size: 18 residues.

This clone was observed a handful of times. This chain links TRBV27 with TRBJ1-1; unclear D gene. V lost 4 bases and J 2 bases, leaving 11 bases between the germline ends. The germline V gene encodes CDR1 MNHEY and CDR2 SMNVEV (reference sequence). The CDR3 length is 14 residues. DNA of the CDR3: TGTGCCAGCAGTTACTCACAAGTAAACACTGAAGCTTTCTTT. Amino acid sequence: CASSYSQVNTEAFF.

The chain couples TRBV7-2 to TRBJ2-3; 7 bases fit TRBD2. The CDR3 extends over 14 amino acids. Germline trimming cut 3 bases from V and 3 bases from J; bases unmatched to any gene: 3. In germline, CDR1 is SGHTA, CDR2 FQGNSA. The CDR3 bases are TGTGCCAGCAGCTTTGGCGGGAGAACAGATACGCAGTATTTT. Translated, it gives CASSFGGRTDTQYF.

The J gene is TRBJ1-5, the V gene TRBV28; 7 positions agree with TRBD1. Germline V gives CDR1 MDHEN, CDR2 SYDVKM. The ends lost 6 bases at V and 6 bases at J; junction bases unmatched: 11. CDR3 length: 15 amino acids. Here the CDR3 reads CASRPGDSEFQPQHF. In DNA, the CDR3 is TGTGCCAGCAGACCTGGGGACAGTGAGTTTCAGCCCCAGCATTTT.

V usage is TRBV10-3 and J usage is TRBJ2-7; D is ambiguous. Germline V lookup: CDR1 ENHRY, CDR2 SYGVKD. The CDR3 spans 14 residues. Trimming stripped 10 bases from V and 4 bases from J, with 20 bases between. CDR3 residues: CATVASSSRYEQYF. The CDR3 region has the DNA TGTGCCACCGTCGCGTCGTCTAGTAGGTACGAGCAGTACTTC.

CDR3 protein: CASRQGHGYEQYF. As DNA, the CDR3 is TGTGCCTCCAGACAGGGCCATGGGTACGAGCAGTACTTC. The J gene is TRBJ2-7, the V gene TRBV30; TRBD1 agrees at 7 bases. The germline gives CDR1 GTSNPN, CDR2 SVGIG (reference sequence). V dropped 7 bases and J dropped 4; count of bases not matched to a gene: 10. There are 13 residues in the CDR3.

The chain couples TRBV7-3 to TRBJ2-2; D is ambiguous. V shed 5 bases and J shed 2 bases, with 6 bases lying between them. The CDR3 runs 13 residues. CDR1 and CDR2 (germline): SGHTA, FQGTGA. The CDR3 DNA sequence: TGTGCCAGCAGCCCAAGAAACACCGGGGAGCTGTTTTTT. This encodes CASSPRNTGELFF. Drawing the rest from reference TRBV7-3 and TRBJ2-2, the complete variable domain is GAGVSQTPSNKVTEKGKYVELRCDPISGHTALYWYRQSLGQGPEFLIYFQGTGAADDSGLPNDRFFAVRPEGSVSTLKIQRTERGDSAVYLCASSPRNTGELFFGEGSRLTVL.

This clone was seen once. J is TRBJ2-2 and V is TRBV9; D may be TRBD2 (5 bases). Germline V gene data show CDR1 as SGDLS and CDR2 as YYNGEE. Trimming took off 4 bases at V and 0 bases at J, with 16 bases between the two ends. This CDR3 has 17 amino acids. The CDR3 DNA follows: TGTGCCAGCAGCCCACACGGACTTAGCCCGAACACCGGGGAGCTGTTTTTT. Translation gives CASSPHGLSPNTGELFF.

This clone has only one observation. The chain has TRBV4-1 and TRBJ2-7, with TRBD2 matching over 9 bases. Trimming removed 4 bases from V and 7 bases from J; junction bases left unmatched: 11. The CDR3 has 15 residues. Germline V gene data show CDR1 as MGHRA and CDR2 as YSYEKL. CDR3 nucleotide sequence: TGCGCCAGCAGCCCGGGCGGCGGGACTAGCAGGGAGCAGTACTTC. Amino acid sequence: CASSPGGGTSREQYF.

The chain couples TRBV15 to TRBJ2-3; D is possibly TRBD1 (6 bases). V shed 4 bases and J shed 5 bases, with 13 bases lying between them. The CDR3 loop spans 14 amino acids. The V gene's germline CDR1 is LNHNV and CDR2 YYDKDF (reference sequence). DNA for the CDR3: TGTGCCACCAGCAAAGCTAACAGGGTAGATACGCAGTATTTT. Translating gives CATSKANRVDTQYF.

The gene calls are TRBV19 and TRBJ2-1, with D perhaps matching TRBD1 (8 bases). The ends were cut back, 3 bases at V and 9 bases at J, with 24 bases in the middle. The CDR3 extends over 17 amino acids. Germline CDR1 and CDR2: LNHDA and SQIVND (reference sequence). In nucleotides, the CDR3 is TGTGCCAGTAGTATTATCTCCGGACAGGGAGGGCGGGTTGAGCAGTTCTTC. It codes for CASSIISGQGGRVEQFF.

The chain uses TRBV9 and TRBJ1-6; D gene uncertain. Germline V lookup: CDR1 SGDLS, CDR2 YYNGEE. The CDR3 runs 16 residues. With 0 bases removed from V and 0 bases from J, the gap between germline ends came to 7 bases. The DNA of the CDR3 is TGTGCCAGCAGCGTAGACCCCAGCTCCTATAATTCACCCCTCCACTTT. This codes for CASSVDPSSYNSPLHF.

The count of this clone is one. The chain carries TRBV27 and TRBJ1-6; 9 positions agree with TRBD1. The CDR3 length is 15 residues. CDR1 and CDR2 (germline): MNHEY, SMNVEV (reference sequence). Trimming cost V 4 bases and J 7 bases; bases outside gene matches: 5. For the CDR3, the DNA is TGTGCCAGCAGTTCCGGGACAGGGTCGAATTCACCCCTCCACTTT. As protein: CASSSGTGSNSPLHF.

The sample holds one count of this clone. This chain joins TRBV11-2 and TRBJ1-6; TRBD1 matches 8 bases. With 5 bases clipped from V and 6 bases from J, the junction kept 0 bases outside the gene matches. CDR1 is SGHAT and CDR2 is FQNNGV in the germline V gene. The CDR3 spans 13 residues. The CDR3 DNA sequence: TGTGCCAGCAGCGGACAGGGTAATTCACCCCTCCACTTT. Translated, it gives CASSGQGNSPLHF.

J is TRBJ2-2 and V is TRBV19; 7 nucleotides line up with TRBD2. The CDR3 consists of 16 residues. With V trimmed by 3 bases and J by 4 bases, 8 bases remained unmatched. Germline CDR1 and CDR2: LNHDA and SQIVND (reference sequence). The chain's CDR3 is CASSILGGSSTGELFF. CDR3 nucleotides: TGTGCCAGTAGTATTCTCGGCGGGAGTAGCACCGGGGAGCTGTTTTTT.

The chain joins TRBV21-1 to TRBJ1-4. TRBV21-1 is a pseudogene. The CDR3 contains 12 residues. This chain's CDR3 is CASPGRHEKLFF. For the CDR3, the DNA is TGTGCCAGCCCCGGACGGCATGAAAAACTGTTTTTT.

V is TRBV28 and J is TRBJ1-2, with no clear D. Trimming took 4 bases from V and 7 from J, leaving 19 bases between them. Germline lookup yields CDR1 MDHEN and CDR2 SYDVKM. This CDR3 has 15 amino acids. The CDR3 spells CASSYLGSGSGGYTF. The CDR3 coding sequence is TGTGCCAGCAGTTATTTGGGAAGCGGAAGCGGTGGCTACACCTTC.